These 8 T cell receptor beta chains were sequenced from one sample in a study of blood T cells in healthy people across ages. The second PCR ran about 6 to 12 cycles with a sample-barcoded 5' primer and J-beta primers. MiXCR was run by TCRdb on the 5' RACE reads, yielding one entry per CDR3 protein. The sample includes 1.5 million to 2 million distinct CDR3 sequences, around 48% of them seen just once. The specimen sequenced was blood. Receptor source: a woman aged 40 to 50 in good health.

The rearrangement links TRBV10-3 to TRBJ2-3; D not resolved. V lost 11 bases and J lost 2, with 8 bases in between. Germline CDR1 is ENHRY and CDR2 is SYGVKD. The CDR3 runs 11 residues. The CDR3 loop is CAVLSTDTQYF. The DNA of the CDR3 is TGTGCCGTTTTGTCCACAGATACGCAGTATTTT.

The CDR3 DNA reads as TGTGCCATCAAAAGGACAGGGGGGGACACAGATACGCAGTATTTT. As protein: CAIKRTGGDTDTQYF. V and J are TRBV10-3 and TRBJ2-3, with 10 positions matching TRBD1. CDR3 length: 15 residues. From germline, CDR1 is ENHRY and CDR2 SYGVKD. V gave up 7 bases and J gave up 2 bases; unmatched junction bases: 6.

Remarks on this clonotype: The junction does not match germline at one end; this may be a read error. The chain employs TRBV7-9 and TRBJ1-6, with unresolved D. Germline CDR1 is SEHNR and CDR2 is FQNEAQ (reference sequence). The CDR3 spans 15 residues. CDR3 protein: CASSLQRQGNSPPHF. For the CDR3, the DNA is TGTGCCAGCAGCTTACAGAGACAAGGAAATTCACCCCCCCACTTT. Full variable domain (outside the CDR3, taken from reference TRBV7-9 and TRBJ1-6): DTGVSQNPRHKITKRGQNVTFRCDPISEHNRLYWYRQTLGQGPEFLTYFQNEAQLEKSRLLSDRFSAERPKGSFSTLEIQRTEQGDSAMYLCASSLQRQGNSPPHFGNGTRLTVT.

This clonotype turned up a few times. The chain joins TRBV7-9 to TRBJ2-7; D may match TRBD1 or TRBD2 (5 bases each). Germline values: CDR1 SEHNR, CDR2 FQNEAQ (reference sequence). The CDR3 has 14 residues. Trimming pared 6 bases from V and 3 bases from J, leaving 15 bases between. CDR3 nucleotide sequence: TGTGCCAGCAGTACTGGGGGAAACCTCTACGAGCAGTACTTC. Protein sequence: CASSTGGNLYEQYF. Complete variable domain (other parts from reference TRBV7-9 and TRBJ2-7): DTGVSQNPRHKITKRGQNVTFRCDPISEHNRLYWYRQTLGQGPEFLTYFQNEAQLEKSRLLSDRFSAERPKGSFSTLEIQRTEQGDSAMYLCASSTGGNLYEQYFGPGTRLTVT.

V and J are TRBV20-1 and TRBJ1-2; a weak D match, TRBD1 (6 bases). This CDR3 region has 15 residues. The germline V gene has CDR1 DFQATT and CDR2 SNEGSKA (reference sequence). The V gene lost 2 bases and the J gene lost 0 bases, with 13 bases spanning the gap. Here the CDR3 reads CSARFTTGSNYGYTF. In DNA, the CDR3 is TGCAGTGCTAGATTTACTACAGGGTCTAACTATGGCTACACCTTC.

The rearrangement links TRBV12-3 or TRBV12-4 to TRBJ1-5; unclear D gene. V lost 4 bases, J lost 2 bases, and 9 bases lay in between. The CDR3 is 14 residues long. CDR3 nucleotides: TGTGCCAGCAGTTCTCTGGCCCGCAATCAGCCCCAGCATTTT. This translates into CASSSLARNQPQHF.

V and J are TRBV3-1 and TRBJ1-1; TRBD1 agrees at 7 bases. Germline CDR1 and CDR2: LGHDT and YNNKEL (reference sequence). Germline trimming cut 0 bases from V and 1 base from J; bases unmatched to any gene: 5. CDR3 size: 16 residues. CDR3 amino acids: CASSQDWGDRNTEAFF. The CDR3 nucleotides are TGTGCCAGCAGCCAAGATTGGGGGGACAGGAACACTGAAGCTTTCTTT.

Note on this clonotype: Mismatch with germline at one junction end may stem from a read error. CDR3 region: CSAIGLGGVNERFF. The CDR3 region has the DNA TGCAGTGCCATAGGGCTCGGAGGGGTCAATGAGCGGTTCTTC. The chain uses TRBV20-1 and TRBJ2-1, with a possible D match to TRBD2 (6 bases). CDR3 length equals 14 residues. Germline V gene data show CDR1 as DFQATT and CDR2 as SNEGSKA (reference sequence).